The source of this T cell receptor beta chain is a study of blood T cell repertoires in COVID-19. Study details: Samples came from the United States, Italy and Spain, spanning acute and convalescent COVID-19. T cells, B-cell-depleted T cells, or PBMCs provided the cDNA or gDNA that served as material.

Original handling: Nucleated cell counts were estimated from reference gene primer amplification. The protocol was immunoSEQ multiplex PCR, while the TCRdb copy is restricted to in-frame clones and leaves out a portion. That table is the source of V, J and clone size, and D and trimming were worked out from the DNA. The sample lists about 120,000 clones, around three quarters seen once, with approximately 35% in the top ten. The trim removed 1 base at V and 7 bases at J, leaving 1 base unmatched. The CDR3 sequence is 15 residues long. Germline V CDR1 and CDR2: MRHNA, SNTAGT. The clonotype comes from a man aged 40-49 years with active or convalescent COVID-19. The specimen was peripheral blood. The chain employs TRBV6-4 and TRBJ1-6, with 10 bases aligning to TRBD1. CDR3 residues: CASSDLGQGNSPLHF. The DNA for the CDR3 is TGTGCCAGCAGTGACTTGGGACAGGGGAATTCACCCCTCCACTTT.